Sequencing of this TCR beta chain was carried out in a study of blood T cell repertoires in COVID-19. Background on the study: Donors in the United States, Italy and Spain gave samples during acute or convalescent COVID-19. T cells, B-cell-depleted T cells, or PBMCs provided the cDNA or gDNA that served as material.

This clone has only a few counts. Original analysis: Amplification from reference gene primers served as the basis for estimated nucleated cell counts. Data came from immunoSEQ multiplex PCR; TCRdb stores just in-frame clones and leaves some out. The V and J calls and the clone size are those of that table, but D and trimming were determined from the DNA. The sample lists 110,000 to 150,000 clones, more than 75% occurring once. Germline CDR1 and CDR2: GTSNPN and SVGIG (reference sequence). This CDR3 spans 14 amino acids. V lost 4 bases and J lost 2, with 12 bases in between. The chain recombines TRBV30 with TRBJ2-4; TRBD1 is a possible D gene (5 bases). This receptor was taken from a woman at least 80 years old with acute or convalescent COVID-19. Sequenced input: peripheral blood. DNA for the CDR3: TGTGCCTGGACACCAGGGTTGTCCAAAAACATTCAGTACTTC. This gives the protein CAWTPGLSKNIQYF.